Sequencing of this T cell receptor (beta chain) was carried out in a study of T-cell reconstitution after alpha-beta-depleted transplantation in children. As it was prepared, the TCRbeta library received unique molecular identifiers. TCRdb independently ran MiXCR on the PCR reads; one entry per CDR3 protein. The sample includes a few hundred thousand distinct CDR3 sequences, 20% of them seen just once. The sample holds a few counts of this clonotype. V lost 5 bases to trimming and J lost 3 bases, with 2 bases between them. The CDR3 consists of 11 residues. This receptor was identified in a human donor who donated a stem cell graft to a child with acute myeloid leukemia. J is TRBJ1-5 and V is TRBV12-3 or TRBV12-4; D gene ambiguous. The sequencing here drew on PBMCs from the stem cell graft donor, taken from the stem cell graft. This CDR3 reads CASSPNQPQHF. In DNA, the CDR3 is TGTGCCAGCAGTCCCAATCAGCCCCAGCATTTT.